This T cell receptor beta chain emerged from a study of OX40 agonist ivuxolimab in advanced cancers. Whole-study context: Partial responses were recorded for three patients, including one with hepatocellular carcinoma and two with cutaneous melanoma.

Data came from immunoSEQ multiplex PCR; TCRdb stores just in-frame clones and leaves some out. This table has tens of thousands of clones, roughly 90% appearing once. Comment on this clone: Its cognate antigen is unknown.

CDR3 size: 15 residues. The V gene's germline CDR1 is ENHRY and CDR2 SYGVKD. Trimming pared 2 bases from V and 7 bases from J, leaving 15 bases between. Exclusion applied to patients with autoimmune disease history or systemic immunosuppression. Regarding the study as a whole: The study observed clonal expansion of CD4+ and CD8+ blood T cells by week 6 at 0.1 to 3.0 mg/kg.

The sequencing used CD4+ or CD8+ T cells sorted from blood, collected in a trial of the OX40 agonist ivuxolimab. This sequence joins TRBV10-3 and TRBJ2-1; possible D gene TRBD1, 5 bases. This sequence originates from an adult with an advanced solid tumor such as melanoma, head and neck, liver or kidney cancer. Written as DNA, the CDR3 is TGTGCCATCAGTGAGGTGGACAATGGCAGGAATGAGCAGTTCTTC. It specifies CAISEVDNGRNEQFF.